This T cell receptor beta chain was found in a study of blood T cell repertoires in COVID-19 (dated by TCRdb to about 2020). Some background on the complete study: The collaborator samples originated in the United States, Italy and Spain and spanned the acute and convalescent phases of COVID-19. A de-identified subject ID, COVID-19 status, age in years and sex were almost always included in the sample metadata. Samples were obtained from the ongoing ImmuneRACE study (first 160 participants) and from 1,000 to 1,500 subjects provided by 6 global collaborators. The material from the prospective study consisted of cDNA or gDNA derived from T cells, B-cell-depleted T cells, or PBMCs. Subjects who had been exposed to COVID-19, were actively infected with it, or had recovered from it provided the deeply sampled blood TCRbeta repertoires that made up the dataset. The repertoires were released in a freely available public database meant as a resource for research on the immune response to SARS-CoV-2. Where available, HLA class I and class II types were taken from metadata supplied by the sample provider and were not determined by assay-based typing.

The CDR3 numbers 13 residues from cysteine through phenylalanine. CDR3 DNA is the only sequence kept; it has 39 bases, read in frame from the first base. Looking up the germline V gene yields CDR1 SGHRS and CDR2 YFSETQ. Cut back by 3 bases and 9 bases, the V and J ends lie 16 bases apart. General study outcomes and caveats: The amount of clinical and demographic metadata varied by source and participant and was provided uncurated.

TCRbeta CDR3 regions were amplified from genomic DNA by means of the immunoSEQ Assay, a bias-controlled multiplex PCR. On the authors' methods: Within the assay, amplification of reference gene primers was used to estimate how many nucleated cells each sample contained. Sequence reads were collapsed and filtered to measure the absolute abundance of every unique TCRbeta CDR3 rearrangement. For each sample, productive Simpson clonality was calculated as the square root of Simpson's diversity index over productive rearrangements. TCRdb retrieved this table from immuneACCESS and kept in-frame rearrangements only. Not all clones are present; in checked studies, unresolved V genes account for under half, and no reason is known for the remainder. V and J calls and clone size are given by that table; D and trimming were obtained from the DNA. The sample table records about 38,000 clones; 85% of these occur just once. The ten largest clones capture about 4.9% of the sample.

Collaborating institutions collected whole blood in K2EDTA tubes following their own protocols. For TCRbeta analysis, collaborators shipped samples as frozen whole blood, isolated PBMCs, or DNA extracted from either of those sample types. This clone was detected once. The antigen it binds to is not known. No per-base quality is available; no much larger clone lies one base away. The V and J segments used are TRBV5-1 and TRBJ2-7, with TRBD1 perhaps the D gene, on 5 matching bases. Sequencing input: peripheral blood. This receptor was obtained from a man in his fifties or sixties with active COVID-19. DNA sequence: TGCGCCAGCAGCTCGGATGGACACACAGCGCAGTACTTC. This translates into CASSSDGHTAQYF.